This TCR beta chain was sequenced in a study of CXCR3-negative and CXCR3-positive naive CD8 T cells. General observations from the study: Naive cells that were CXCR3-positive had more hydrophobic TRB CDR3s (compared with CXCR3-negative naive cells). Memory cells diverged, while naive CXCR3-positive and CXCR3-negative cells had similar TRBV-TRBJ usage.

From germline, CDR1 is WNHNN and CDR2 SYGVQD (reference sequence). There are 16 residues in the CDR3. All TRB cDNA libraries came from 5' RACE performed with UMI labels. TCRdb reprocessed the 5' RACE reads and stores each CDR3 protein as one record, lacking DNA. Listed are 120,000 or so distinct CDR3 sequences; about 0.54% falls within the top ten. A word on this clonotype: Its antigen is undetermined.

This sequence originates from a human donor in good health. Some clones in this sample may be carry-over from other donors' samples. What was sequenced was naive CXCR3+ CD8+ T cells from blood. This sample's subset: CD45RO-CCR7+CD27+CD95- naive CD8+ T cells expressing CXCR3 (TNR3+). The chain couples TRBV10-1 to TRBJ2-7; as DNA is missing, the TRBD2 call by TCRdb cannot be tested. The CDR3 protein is CASSEWTSGGFYEQYF.